This T cell receptor beta chain is from a study of T cells after yellow fever vaccination. For the study at large: It was SMART-Seq v4 Ultra Low Input that prepared the fractions with low cell numbers.

A 5'RACE template-switching step, the method used to make TCR cDNA, added a universal primer site and UMIs. One entry per CDR3 protein results from TCRdb running MiXCR on the 5' RACE reads. The sample includes about 340,000 distinct CDR3 sequences, over 8% of them seen just once. This clonotype was recorded a few times. V lost 6 bases and J lost 7, with 18 bases in between. The CDR3 covers 13 residues. CDR1 is GTSNPN and CDR2 is SVGIG in the germline V gene (reference sequence). Source: PBMCs, taken on the day of the first yellow fever vaccination. This TCR derives from a man between 18 and 29 years old who received the YFV17D yellow fever vaccine. The chain has TRBV30 and TRBJ2-5, with D possibly matching TRBD1 (6 bases). DNA for the CDR3: TGTGCCTGCAACTCCGGGACACCGCGGACCCAGTACTTC. This encodes CACNSGTPRTQYF. The whole variable domain, filled in from reference TRBV30 and TRBJ2-5, reads SQTIHQWPATLVQPVGSPLSLECTVEGTSNPNLYWYRQAAGRGLQLLFYSVGIGQISSEVPQNLSASRPQDRQFILSSKKLLLSDSGFYLCACNSGTPRTQYFGPGTRLLVL.